This T cell receptor (beta chain) is from a study of shared T cell receptors in the human thymus. Both ends counted, the CDR3 spans 17 residues. Germline V gene lookup returns CDR1 MDHEN and CDR2 SYDVKM. Of note for this clone: The limits of the CDR3 on the DNA are not certain, so only TCRdb's listed CDR3 is given.

Only in-frame clones appear in the TCRdb table, and some are missing; sequencing was by immunoSEQ multiplex PCR. This sample carries under 450,000 clones, 95% of them seen once, and the ten largest clones take approximately 0.02%. This chain uses TRBV28 with TRBJ1-1. The sequenced sample was thymocytes. The sequence was obtained from a human donor. The CDR3 region is CASSSSYRRRGNTEAFF.